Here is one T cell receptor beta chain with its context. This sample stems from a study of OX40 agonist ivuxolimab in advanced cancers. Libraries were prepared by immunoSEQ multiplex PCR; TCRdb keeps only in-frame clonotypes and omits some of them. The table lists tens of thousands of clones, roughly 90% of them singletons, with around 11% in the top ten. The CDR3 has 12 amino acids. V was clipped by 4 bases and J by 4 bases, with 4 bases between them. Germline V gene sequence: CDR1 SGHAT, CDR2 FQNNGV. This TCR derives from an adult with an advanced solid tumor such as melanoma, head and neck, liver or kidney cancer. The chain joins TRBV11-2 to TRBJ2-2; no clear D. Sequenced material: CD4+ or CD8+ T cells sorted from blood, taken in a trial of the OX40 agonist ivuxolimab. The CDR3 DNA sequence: TGTGCCAGCAGCTCGCCCACCGGGGAGCTGTTTTTT. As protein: CASSSPTGELFF.